The sequence of this TCR beta chain was determined in a study of T cells after posttransplantation cyclophosphamide. Study-wide results and limits: TRB clonality was highly associated with recipient CMV seropositivity and reactivation. Blood and skin or GI T cell repertoires showed limited TRB overlap. Donor CD8+ memory clones often dominated recipient blood repertoires at later times.

About this clone itself: Its specificity is unknown.

Here immunoSEQ multiplex PCR was the method, and the copy in TCRdb shows in-frame clones only, minus some. The sample holds about 32,000 clones, more than 85% seen once. Cells defined as naive were viable CD3+CD4+ or CD3+CD8+ and CCR7+CD45RA+CD45RO-CD95-CD27+CD28+. On the day of bone marrow donation, the related graft donor provided peripheral blood. This clonotype originated in a man younger than 45 in good health and a related stem cell transplant donor. The source material was naive CD4+ T cells sorted from blood.

CDR3 sequence: CASSRAGSSSLHLNSPLHF. In nucleotides, the CDR3 is TGCGCCAGCAGTAGGGCGGGGTCGTCGTCTTTACATCTAAATTCACCCCTCCACTTT. The chain combines TRBV5-1 with TRBJ1-6; D gene uncertain. This CDR3 spans 19 amino acids. The germline gives CDR1 SGHRS, CDR2 YFSETQ. The V gene lost 5 bases and the J gene lost 7 bases, with 28 bases spanning the gap.